The 32 T cell receptor beta chains below all came from one sample that was sequenced in a study of blood T cell repertoires in COVID-19. Sequencing was performed with immunoSEQ multiplex PCR; in TCRdb, only in-frame clones are kept and a portion is missing. The sample includes 300,000 or so clones, roughly 87% of them seen just once. The specimen sequenced was PBMCs or T cells enriched from blood (not recorded which). The source is a woman in her twenties or thirties who had recovered from COVID-19.

J is TRBJ2-3 and V is TRBV5-1, with a tentative D call TRBD2 (6 bases). Deletions cut 5 bases from V and 0 bases from J, with 13 bases between. From germline, CDR1 is SGHRS and CDR2 YFSETQ. This CDR3 contains 15 residues. The CDR3 DNA follows: TGCGCCAGCAGTCGGGCGGGGCCAAGCACAGATACGCAGTATTTT. This gives the protein CASSRAGPSTDTQYF.

The V call is TRBV3-1 (or the pseudogene TRBV3-2), the J call TRBJ2-5; TRBD2 matches at 10 bases. CDR1 is LGHDT and CDR2 is YNNKEL in the germline V gene (reference sequence). The CDR3 runs to 16 residues. The V and J ends lost 3 bases and 5 bases, in that order; junction bases with no gene match: 9. CDR3 sequence reads: CASSHLQRGGRETQYF. The DNA for the CDR3 is TGTGCCAGCAGCCACTTACAGCGGGGGGGCCGGGAGACCCAGTACTTC.

This clone was found once. The V call is TRBV19, the J call TRBJ2-5; possibly TRBD2 for D (6 bases). The V gene lost 8 bases and the J gene lost 5 bases, with 15 bases spanning the gap. Germline-derived CDR1 and CDR2 are LNHDA and SQIVND (reference sequence). The CDR3 has 13 amino acids. CDR3 nucleotides: TGTGCCAGTGCCCCGAATGGAGGGGAGACCCAGTACTTC. Amino acids: CASAPNGGETQYF.

This clone has a single count. The chain links TRBV5-4 to TRBJ1-1; D is unclear. The CDR3 loop spans 14 amino acids. V was cut by 0 bases and J by 6 bases, with 12 bases left in between. Germline CDR1 reads SGHNT; CDR2 reads YYREEE (reference sequence). The CDR3 loop reads CASSLEQARAEAFF. The DNA for the CDR3 is TGTGCCAGCAGCTTGGAGCAGGCACGCGCTGAAGCTTTCTTT.

The CDR3 is CASSPVQGSQPQHF. CDR3 nucleotides: TGTGCCAGCTCACCAGTACAGGGAAGTCAGCCCCAGCATTTT. V is TRBV18 and J is TRBJ1-5; weak D call: TRBD1 (6 bases). V lost 2 bases to trimming and J lost 6 bases, with 11 bases between them. In germline, CDR1 is KGHSH, CDR2 LQKENI. The CDR3 totals 14 residues.

The V gene is TRBV5-8, the J gene TRBJ2-7; 9 nucleotides align to TRBD1. V shed 6 bases and J 6 bases; nucleotides not matched to a gene: 13. The CDR3 loop spans 15 amino acids. Germline CDR1 SGHTS, CDR2 YDEGEE. CDR3 residues: CASNRGQGNGREQYF. In DNA, the CDR3 is TGTGCCAGCAACCGGGGACAGGGTAATGGACGCGAGCAGTACTTC.

The V gene is TRBV5-1, the J gene TRBJ2-7, with D perhaps matching TRBD1 (6 bases). The CDR3 loop spans 14 amino acids. V was trimmed by 4 bases and J by 9 bases, leaving 20 bases between them. Germline CDR1 SGHRS, CDR2 YFSETQ. DNA of the CDR3: TGCGCCAGCAGCGTGGACAGCGGTCCCTTTGTGCAGTACTTC. Residues: CASSVDSGPFVQYF.

V and J are TRBV6-5 and TRBJ1-6; TRBD1 agrees at 7 bases. Germline-derived CDR1 and CDR2 are MNHEY and SVGAGI. The V gene end was trimmed by 7 bases and the J gene end by 9 bases; junction bases not matched to a gene: 3. The CDR3 length is 12 residues. The CDR3 is CASKDRSSPLHF. CDR3 sequence (DNA): TGTGCCAGCAAGGACAGGAGTTCACCCCTCCACTTT.

The chain has TRBV5-6 and TRBJ2-5, with 8 bases fitting TRBD2. The CDR3 covers 14 residues. Unmatched junction bases numbered 4, after V lost 4 bases and J lost 2 bases. Germline V lookup: CDR1 SGHDT, CDR2 YYEEEE. The CDR3 DNA sequence: TGTGCCAGCAGCATCATAGCGGGGCAAGAGACCCAGTACTTC. Amino acids: CASSIIAGQETQYF.

This clone was observed a few times. The chain joins TRBV5-1 to TRBJ2-2; D unclear. The V gene lost 1 base and the J gene lost 0 bases, with 13 bases spanning the gap. The CDR3 has 17 residues. Germline V lookup: CDR1 SGHRS, CDR2 YFSETQ. CDR3 loop: CASSLLPRSSNTGELFF. The CDR3 coding sequence is TGCGCCAGCAGCTTGTTACCGAGAAGTTCGAACACCGGGGAGCTGTTTTTT.

There are a few counts of this clone. The V call is TRBV7-8, the J call TRBJ1-4; D is unclear. Germline V lookup: CDR1 SGHVS, CDR2 FQNEAQ. This CDR3 region has 15 residues. The V end lost 5 bases, the J end lost 0 bases, and 10 bases lay between the germline ends. CDR3 loop: CASSHGGATNEKLFF. The CDR3, as DNA: TGTGCCAGCAGCCACGGAGGTGCAACTAATGAAAAACTGTTTTTT.

This clone was seen only a few times. The genes are TRBV5-5 and TRBJ1-2; 10 bases align to TRBD1. CDR1 and CDR2 (germline): SGHKS, YYEKEE (reference sequence). This CDR3 spans 15 amino acids. V was pared by 3 bases and J by 5 bases, with 7 bases of the junction left unmatched. The CDR3 loop reads CASSSRTGGLYGYTF. CDR3 in DNA: TGTGCCAGCAGCTCCAGGACAGGGGGTTTGTATGGCTACACCTTC.

CDR3 in amino acids: CASSLSPQGRNTIYF. The CDR3 nucleotides are TGCGCCAGCAGTCTCAGCCCACAGGGGAGGAACACCATATATTTT. The V gene is TRBV4-1, the J gene TRBJ1-3; 7 bases map to TRBD1. Germline V gene sequence: CDR1 MGHRA, CDR2 YSYEKL. This CDR3 is 15 amino acids long. V was clipped by 6 bases and J by 7 bases; unmatched bases: 12.

Written as DNA, the CDR3 is TGTGCCAGCAGTGGGACTAGGTCGAACTCGTACAATGAGCAGTTCTTC. Translation gives CASSGTRSNSYNEQFF. The chain recombines TRBV2 with TRBJ2-1, with 7 nucleotides matching TRBD2. The germline CDR1 and CDR2 sequences are SNHLY and FYNNEI. J gave up 4 bases and V 4 bases, and 10 bases lay outside the gene matches. The CDR3 is 16 amino acids.

This chain uses TRBV5-1 with TRBJ1-1; D remains unclear. The length of the CDR3 is 14 residues. Trimming left V 1 base short and J 3 bases short, with 10 bases between. Germline-derived CDR1 and CDR2 are SGHRS and YFSETQ. CDR3 sequence (DNA): TGCGCCAGCAGCTTGAGAGGGATCGACACTGAAGCTTTCTTT. It translates to CASSLRGIDTEAFF.

This chain joins TRBV9 and TRBJ2-5; TRBD2 matches at 9 bases. Germline CDR1 and CDR2: SGDLS and YYNGEE. This CDR3 is 17 amino acids long. Unmatched junction bases numbered 11, after V lost 0 bases and J lost 5 bases. The CDR3 nucleotides read TGTGCCAGCAGCGTAGAACATAGCGGGGGTGGAATTGAGACCCAGTACTTC. Its translation is CASSVEHSGGGIETQYF.

The V call is TRBV7-9, the J call TRBJ1-5; the D is unclear. The CDR3 consists of 14 residues. CDR1 is SEHNR and CDR2 is FQNEAQ in the germline V gene (reference sequence). V lost 8 bases to trimming and J lost 1 base, with 12 bases between them. CDR3 DNA: TGTGCCAGCTGCTCTGCGGGCAGCAATCAGCCCCAGCATTTT. Residues: CASCSAGSNQPQHF.

The V gene is TRBV3-1 (or the pseudogene TRBV3-2), the J gene TRBJ2-7; tentative D call: TRBD2 (5 bases). CDR3 length: 15 residues. Germline V gives CDR1 LGHDT, CDR2 YNNKEL (reference sequence). V was shortened by 1 base and J by 3 bases, with 13 bases between the two germline ends. The CDR3 bases are TGTGCCAGCAGCCAAGTTTCCGTCGGGGTCTACGAGCAGTACTTC. Encoded protein: CASSQVSVGVYEQYF.

This sequence joins TRBV30 and TRBJ2-5, with 15 bases that match TRBD2. Trimming at V came to 5 bases and at J to 4 bases, leaving 20 bases not matched to a gene. Germline V lookup: CDR1 GTSNPN, CDR2 SVGIG (reference sequence). This CDR3 contains 20 residues. CDR3 protein: CAWVTPTFSPGLAGGETQYF. The CDR3, as DNA: TGTGCCTGGGTTACTCCCACCTTCTCACCGGGACTAGCGGGGGGAGAGACCCAGTACTTC.

J is TRBJ2-5 and V is TRBV18, with TRBD1 as a possible D gene (5 bases). Germline V CDR1 and CDR2: KGHSH, LQKENI. The germline V and J ends were trimmed by 6 bases and 4 bases, with 12 bases remaining between them. The CDR3 contains 13 residues. The CDR3 region is CASSFNRGETQYF. DNA for the CDR3: TGTGCCAGCTCCTTCAATAGGGGAGAGACCCAGTACTTC.

This chain joins TRBV5-4 and TRBJ2-1; TRBD2 matches 11 bases. The CDR3 runs to 16 residues. V shed 0 bases and J 5 bases; nucleotides not matched to a gene: 4. Germline CDR1 and CDR2: SGHNT and YYREEE (reference sequence). CDR3 DNA sequence: TGTGCCAGCAGCTTGGCTCTAGCGGGGGGAAACAATGAGCAGTTCTTC. This sequence encodes CASSLALAGGNNEQFF.

J is TRBJ1-5 and V is TRBV2; D gene ambiguous. The CDR3 totals 15 residues. Germline-derived CDR1 and CDR2 are SNHLY and FYNNEI. Trimming removed 5 bases from V and 3 bases from J, with 14 bases in between. CDR3 sequence reads: CASSPLLGLNQPQHF. DNA of the CDR3: TGTGCCAGCAGTCCTCTCCTGGGCCTCAATCAGCCCCAGCATTTT. The entire variable domain, with the rest obtained from reference TRBV2 and TRBJ1-5, is as follows: EPEVTQTPSHQVTQMGQEVILRCVPISNHLYFYWYRQILGQKVEFLVSFYNNEISEKSEIFDDQFSVERPDGSNFTLKIRSTKLEDSAMYFCASSPLLGLNQPQHFGDGTRLSIL.

The chain links TRBV28 to TRBJ1-5; D not certain. Trimming removed 6 bases from V and 2 bases from J, with 17 bases in between. This CDR3 has 16 residues. CDR1 and CDR2 (germline): MDHEN, SYDVKM. CDR3 coding DNA: TGTGCCAGCAGGCCCCCAGGAGGGCTTGGCAATCAGCCCCAGCATTTT. Amino acids: CASRPPGGLGNQPQHF.

V and J are TRBV5-1 and TRBJ2-7; 9 bases map to TRBD1. Germline loops: CDR1 SGHRS, CDR2 YFSETQ. The CDR3 is made up of 13 amino acids. The V segment lost 4 bases and the J segment 4 bases; nucleotides outside the gene matches: 3. CDR3 DNA: TGCGCCAGCAGCCGGACAGGGGTGTACGAGCAGTACTTC. Encoded protein: CASSRTGVYEQYF.

In DNA form, the CDR3 reads TGTGCCAGCAGCCCCGGGACAGGGACATACAATGAGCAGTTCTTC. Encoded protein: CASSPGTGTYNEQFF. V and J are TRBV28 and TRBJ2-1; TRBD1 aligns across 9 bases. The CDR3 has 15 residues. Germline V gives CDR1 MDHEN, CDR2 SYDVKM. Unmatched junction bases numbered 7, after V lost 6 bases and J lost 4 bases.

CDR3 coding DNA: TGTGCCTGCGACGCGGGGGCTTATTACGAGCAGTACTTC. Translating it yields CACDAGAYYEQYF. The chain employs TRBV6-5 and TRBJ2-7; perhaps TRBD2 as D (7 bases). Trimming removed 11 bases from V and 4 bases from J, with 18 bases in between. This CDR3 comprises 13 residues. The germline gives CDR1 MNHEY, CDR2 SVGAGI.

This clone was counted only a few times. This sequence joins TRBV5-4 and TRBJ2-7; D is uncertain. In germline, CDR1 is SGHNT, CDR2 YYREEE (reference sequence). Trimming shortened V by 4 bases and J by 2 bases, and 16 bases separated the two germline ends. There are 15 residues in the CDR3. The CDR3 sequence: CASSDLGTVAYEQYF. CDR3 DNA: TGTGCCAGCAGCGACCTTGGTACAGTAGCCTACGAGCAGTACTTC.

V gene TRBV7-9 combines with J gene TRBJ1-2; D perhaps matches TRBD1 (6 bases). Trimming took off 5 bases at V and 8 bases at J, with 15 bases between the two ends. Germline V CDR1 and CDR2: SEHNR, FQNEAQ (reference sequence). CDR3 length: 13 residues. This chain's CDR3 is CASSLSGVGGYTF. The CDR3 coding sequence is TGTGCCAGCAGCCTCTCAGGGGTTGGAGGCTACACCTTC.

This clone has at least ten counts. The same CDR3 is also encoded by other DNA sequences in this sample. The rearrangement joins TRBV3-1 (or the pseudogene TRBV3-2) to TRBJ2-7; D remains ambiguous. This CDR3 contains 15 residues. Germline CDR1 and CDR2: LGHDT and YNNKEL (reference sequence). V was clipped by 0 bases and J by 2 bases, with 11 bases between them. The CDR3 nucleotides read TGTGCCAGCAGCCAAGATTGGTCGGGTACCTACGAGCAGTACTTC. This sequence encodes CASSQDWSGTYEQYF.

The chain has TRBV28 and TRBJ1-6; 10 nucleotides line up with TRBD1. CDR1 MDHEN and CDR2 SYDVKM come from the germline V gene. CDR3 size: 14 residues. V lost 6 bases, J lost 5 bases, and 1 base stayed unmatched. Written as DNA, the CDR3 is TGTGCCAGCAGGGGGACAGGGGATAATTCACCCCTCCACTTT. It encodes CASRGTGDNSPLHF.

DNA of the CDR3: TGTGCCAGCAGCCAAGGGACAGGGAGGGAGACCCAGTACTTC. As protein: CASSQGTGRETQYF. V is TRBV7-2 and J is TRBJ2-5; TRBD1 matches at 9 bases. CDR1 is SGHTA and CDR2 is FQGNSA in the germline V gene. V shed 5 bases, J shed 5 bases, and the junction held 6 bases outside the gene matches. This CDR3 comprises 14 residues. Full variable domain (outside the CDR3, taken from reference TRBV7-2 and TRBJ2-5): GAGVSQSPSNKVTEKGKDVELRCDPISGHTALYWYRQSLGQGLEFLIYFQGNSAPDKSGLPSDRFSAERTGGSVSTLTIQRTQQEDSAVYLCASSQGTGRETQYFGPGTRLLVL.

The rearrangement joins TRBV11-2 to TRBJ2-7; 7 bases agree with TRBD2. The CDR3 is 17 residues long. After removal of 5 bases from V and 1 base from J, the junction contained 14 bases not matched to a gene. Looked up from germline, CDR1 is SGHAT and CDR2 is FQNNGV. In nucleotides, the CDR3 is TGTGCCAGCAGCCCTAAGCTGGGAGGGGTCGGGTCCTACGAGCAGTACTTC. This gives the protein CASSPKLGGVGSYEQYF. Combining the CDR3 with reference TRBV11-2 and TRBJ2-7 gives the whole variable domain EAGVAQSPRYKIIEKRQSVAFWCNPISGHATLYWYQQILGQGPKLLIQFQNNGVVDDSQLPKDRFSAERLKGVDSTLKIQPAKLEDSAVYLCASSPKLGGVGSYEQYFGPGTRLTVT.